This T cell receptor (beta chain) emerged from a study of OX40 agonist ivuxolimab in advanced cancers. Study background: Prior checkpoint blockade (anti-PD-1, anti-PD-L1 or anti-CTLA-4) was permitted; 40% had it.

As concerns this clone: Antigen: not known.

Germline V gives CDR1 SGHTA, CDR2 FQGNSA. CDR3 size: 14 residues. Trimming shortened V by 0 bases and J by 2 bases, and 7 bases separated the two germline ends. Systemic immunosuppression or autoimmune disease history was grounds to exclude patients. Profiled with immunoSEQ multiplex PCR; TCRdb holds only in-frame clones, not every one. The profile shows about 98,000 clones, 85% to 95% of them singletons. Study conclusions and caveats: Relative to CD4+, CD8+ T cells held more expanded clones on average. At doses 0.1 to 3.0 mg/kg, CD4+ and CD8+ clones expanded.

Sequenced material: CD4+ or CD8+ T cells sorted from blood, taken in a trial of the OX40 agonist ivuxolimab. The chain is built from TRBV7-2 and TRBJ1-2; D is undetermined. This clonotype originated in an adult with an advanced solid tumor such as melanoma, head and neck, liver or kidney cancer. CDR3 in DNA: TGTGCCAGCAGCTTAGCTCTCTACAACTATGGCTACACCTTC. Residues: CASSLALYNYGYTF.